This T cell receptor (beta chain) is drawn from a study of regulatory T cells in long-lasting Graves disease (dated by TCRdb to the early 2020s). Broadly, across the study: Newly diagnosed Graves' disease patients had taken antithyroid drugs for less than 3 months. This study used TCR sequencing and RNA sequencing of peripheral blood to compare persistent Graves' disease patients against newly diagnosed Graves' disease patients. The study took place in China and was registered as a clinical trial. A total of approximately 35 samples were covered by TCR sequencing, comprising roughly 13 persistent and around 20 newly diagnosed Graves' disease patients. Paper-wide results and their limitations: Persistent patients shared more public clonotypes among themselves (around 3,000) than newly diagnosed patients did (roughly 920). Because the primary lesion, thyroid tissue, could not be accessed, the study looked at peripheral blood alone. The small sample size was acknowledged by the authors as a limitation that may reduce accuracy. Only the TCR beta chain was sequenced and analyzed. TRBV28, TRBJ1-2 and TRBJ2-5 were preferentially used in persistent disease, while TRBV20-1 and TRBJ2-1 were favored in newly diagnosed disease. Persistent Graves' disease patients showed lower TCR Shannon entropy and fewer highly expanded clones than newly diagnosed patients, suggesting clonal expansion.

Taken from cysteine to phenylalanine, the CDR3 has 15 residues. Only CDR3 DNA remains: 45 bases, in frame from the first base. V sheds 2 bases and J sheds 1 base, leaving 11 bases between their ends. The germline V gene gives CDR1 as MNHEY and CDR2 as SVGAGI. The time point label for this specimen denotes: newly diagnosed GD, antithyroid drugs for less than 3 months. RNA was extracted from PBMCs in TRIzol for both TCR sequencing and RNA sequencing. The diagnosis of Graves' disease was made according to American Thyroid Association guidelines. Patients for the study were recruited at an endocrinology department in Xi'an, China. From each patient, about 8.9 milliliters of peripheral blood was collected into an EDTA anticoagulant tube. Ficoll Paque Plus density gradient separation was used to isolate PBMCs, and no further T cell sorting was done. An Agilent 2100 Bioanalyzer and agarose gel were used to assess RNA quality, and a NanoDrop 2000 was used to measure RNA concentration.

Library generation was performed with multiplex PCR. Sequencing instrument: Illumina HiSeq 4000. TCR beta libraries were built with iRepertoire HTBI primers and Arm-PCR amplification of CDR3 regions. PCR products were gel purified before sequencing. Per the authors' processing: Across samples, some 62 TRBV and 14 TRBJ segments were identified and used for gene usage analysis of CDR3 amino acid clonotypes. Filtered high-quality paired reads were merged into contigs using COPE and FqMerger. BLAST was used to align contigs to the IMGT TRBV, TRBD and TRBJ reference genes, and CDR3 was defined following IMGT. Highly expanded clones were defined as clonotypes with a frequency above 0.1%. Shannon entropy was used to measure repertoire diversity, and the Gini coefficient was used to measure V-J evenness. Clonotypes shared by more than one individual were considered public. TCRdb redid the processing of the public reads, applying fastp at Q25 and MiXCR, and retained in-frame beta chains. CDR3 protein sequences are deduplicated, and each keeps its most common genes and DNA. TCRdb, not the authors, supplied the V and J calls. The sample table contains approximately 310,000 distinct CDR3 sequences; only one count was recorded for 15% to 20% of them. Approximately 35% of the sample comes from the top ten.

At least ten counts were recorded for this clonotype. The clone's antigen remains unknown. Per-base qualities were not stored, and no clone one base away is much larger. The receptor chain draws on TRBV6-5 and TRBJ1-2; too little of a D gene remains to name it. This specimen consisted of peripheral blood mononuclear cells (PBMCs), obtained at new diagnosis, from a patient treated with antithyroid drugs. This receptor was identified in a female donor with Graves disease. The DNA is TGTGCCAGCAGTTACGTGGGAAGTGTTAACTATGGCTACACCTTC. This gives the protein CASSYVGSVNYGYTF.